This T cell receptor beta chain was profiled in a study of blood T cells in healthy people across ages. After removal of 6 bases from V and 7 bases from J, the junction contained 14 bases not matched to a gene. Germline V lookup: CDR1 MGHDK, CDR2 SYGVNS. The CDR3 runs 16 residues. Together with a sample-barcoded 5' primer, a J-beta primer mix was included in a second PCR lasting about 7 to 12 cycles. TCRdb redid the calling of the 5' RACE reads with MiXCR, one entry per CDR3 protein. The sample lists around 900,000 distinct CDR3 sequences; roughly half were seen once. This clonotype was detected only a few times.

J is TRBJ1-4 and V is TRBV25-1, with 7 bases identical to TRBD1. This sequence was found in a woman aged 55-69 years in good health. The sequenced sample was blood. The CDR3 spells CASSPFPQGVREKLFF. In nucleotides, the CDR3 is TGTGCCAGCAGCCCTTTCCCCCAGGGGGTTCGTGAAAAACTGTTTTTT. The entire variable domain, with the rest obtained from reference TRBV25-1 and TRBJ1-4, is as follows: EADIYQTPRYLVIGTGKKITLECSQTMGHDKMYWYQQDPGMELHLIHYSYGVNSTEKGDLSSESTVSRIRTEHFPLTLESARPSHTSQYLCASSPFPQGVREKLFFGSGTQLSVL.